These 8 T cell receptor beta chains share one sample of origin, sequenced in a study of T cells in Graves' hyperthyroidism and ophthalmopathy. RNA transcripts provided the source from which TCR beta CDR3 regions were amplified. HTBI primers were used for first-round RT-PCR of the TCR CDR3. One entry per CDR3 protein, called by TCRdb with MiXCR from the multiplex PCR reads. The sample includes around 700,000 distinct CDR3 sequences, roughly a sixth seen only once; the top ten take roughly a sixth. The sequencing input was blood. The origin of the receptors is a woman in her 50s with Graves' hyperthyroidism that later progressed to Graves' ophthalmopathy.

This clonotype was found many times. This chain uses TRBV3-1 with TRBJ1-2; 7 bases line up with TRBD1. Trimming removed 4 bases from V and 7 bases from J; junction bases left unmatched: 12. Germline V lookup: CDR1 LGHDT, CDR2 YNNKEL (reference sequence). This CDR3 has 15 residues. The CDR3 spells CASSPASQGNSGYTF. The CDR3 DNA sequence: TGTGCCAGCAGCCCTGCATCACAGGGGAATAGTGGCTACACCTTC.

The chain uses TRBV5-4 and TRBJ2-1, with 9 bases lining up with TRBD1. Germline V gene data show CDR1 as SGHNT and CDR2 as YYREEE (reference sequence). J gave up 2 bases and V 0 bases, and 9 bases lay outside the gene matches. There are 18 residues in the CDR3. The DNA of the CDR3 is TGTGCCAGCAGCTTGGCACAGGGGGCGAAAGGGGCCTACAATGAGCAGTTCTTC. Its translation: CASSLAQGAKGAYNEQFF.

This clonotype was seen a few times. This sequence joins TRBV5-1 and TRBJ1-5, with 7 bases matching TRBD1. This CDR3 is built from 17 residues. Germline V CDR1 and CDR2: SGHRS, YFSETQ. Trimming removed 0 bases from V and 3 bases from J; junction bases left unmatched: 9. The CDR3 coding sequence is TGCGCCAGCAGCTTGGCCCTGGACAGGAGTTCCAATCAGCCCCAGCATTTT. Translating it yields CASSLALDRSSNQPQHF.

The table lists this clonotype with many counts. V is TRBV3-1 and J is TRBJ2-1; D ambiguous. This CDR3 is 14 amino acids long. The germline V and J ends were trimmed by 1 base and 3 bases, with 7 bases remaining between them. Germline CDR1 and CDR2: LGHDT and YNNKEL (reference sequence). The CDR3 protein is CASSQGPVYNEQFF. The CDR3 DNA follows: TGTGCCAGCAGCCAAGGACCAGTCTACAATGAGCAGTTCTTC.

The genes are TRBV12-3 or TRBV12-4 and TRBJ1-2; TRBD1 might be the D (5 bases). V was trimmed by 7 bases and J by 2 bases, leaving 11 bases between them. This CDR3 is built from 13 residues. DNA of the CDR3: TGTGCCAGCACCCCTACAGGAAACTATGGCTACACCTTC. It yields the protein CASTPTGNYGYTF.

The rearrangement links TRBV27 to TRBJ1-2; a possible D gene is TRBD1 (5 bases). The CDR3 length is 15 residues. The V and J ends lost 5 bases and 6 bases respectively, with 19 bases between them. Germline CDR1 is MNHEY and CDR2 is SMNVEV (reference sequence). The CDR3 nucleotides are TGTGCCAGCAGTGCTAATCAATGGGGGAGTAATGGCTACACCTTC. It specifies CASSANQWGSNGYTF.

CDR3 sequence (DNA): TGTGCCAGCAGTTACACGGGACTAGCCCCCTACGAGCAGTACTTC. This translates into CASSYTGLAPYEQYF. The chain couples TRBV6-6 to TRBJ2-7; 9 bases fit TRBD2. With V trimmed by 2 bases and J by 2 bases, 4 bases remained unmatched. The CDR3 totals 15 residues. The V gene's germline CDR1 is MNHNY and CDR2 SVGAGI (reference sequence).

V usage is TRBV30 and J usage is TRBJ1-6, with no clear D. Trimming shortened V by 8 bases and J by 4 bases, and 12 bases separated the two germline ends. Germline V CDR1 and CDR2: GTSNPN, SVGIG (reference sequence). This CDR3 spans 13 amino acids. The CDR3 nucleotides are TGTGCCGGTGACGCGGATTATAATTCACCCCTCCACTTT. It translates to CAGDADYNSPLHF.